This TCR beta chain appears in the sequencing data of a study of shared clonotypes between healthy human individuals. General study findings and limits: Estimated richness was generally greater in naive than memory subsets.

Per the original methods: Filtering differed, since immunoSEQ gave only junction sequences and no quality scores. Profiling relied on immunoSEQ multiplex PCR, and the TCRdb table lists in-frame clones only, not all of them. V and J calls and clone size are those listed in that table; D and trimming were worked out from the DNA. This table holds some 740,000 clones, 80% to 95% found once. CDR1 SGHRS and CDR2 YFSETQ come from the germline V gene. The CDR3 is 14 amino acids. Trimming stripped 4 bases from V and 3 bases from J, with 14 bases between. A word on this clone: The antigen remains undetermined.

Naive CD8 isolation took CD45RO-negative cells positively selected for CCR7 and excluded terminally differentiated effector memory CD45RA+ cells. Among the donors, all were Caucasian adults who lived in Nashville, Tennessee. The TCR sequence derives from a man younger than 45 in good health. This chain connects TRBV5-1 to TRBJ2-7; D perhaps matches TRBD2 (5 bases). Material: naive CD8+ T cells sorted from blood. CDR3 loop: CASSTDIASYEQYF. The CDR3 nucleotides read TGCGCCAGCAGCACCGATATAGCGAGCTACGAGCAGTACTTC.